This T cell receptor (beta chain) is drawn from a study of breast tumors, draining lymph nodes, adjacent tissues. TCRdb called the multiplex PCR reads again in MiXCR, with one record for every CDR3 protein. The table lists roughly 130,000 distinct CDR3 sequences, about 20% of them singletons. Trimming took 0 bases from V and 2 from J; bases not matched to a gene: 7. CDR1 and CDR2 (germline): SGDLS, YYNGEE. This CDR3 region has 17 residues. This clonotype was observed many times. What it recognizes is unknown. The lymph nodes were axillary draining lymph nodes from breast cancer patients. Study-level points and caveats: Data fit most tumor T cells coming from lymph node, expanding in tumor. Compared with lymph nodes, tumors were less diverse; compared with nontumor tissue, more. The lymph node origin of tumor T cells was framed as consistent with a hypothesis, not demonstrated. Tumor and nontumor repertoires were significantly more similar in luminal-like than in basal-like breast cancer.

The sample was axillary lymph node tissue. The genes are TRBV9 and TRBJ2-3, with TRBD2 matching 9 bases. This sequence originates from a female donor with breast cancer. Some clones in this sample may be carry-over from other donors' samples. The CDR3 spells CASSVEGSGSSTDTQYF. The CDR3 DNA follows: TGTGCCAGCAGCGTAGAGGGTAGCGGGAGCTCCACAGATACGCAGTATTTT.